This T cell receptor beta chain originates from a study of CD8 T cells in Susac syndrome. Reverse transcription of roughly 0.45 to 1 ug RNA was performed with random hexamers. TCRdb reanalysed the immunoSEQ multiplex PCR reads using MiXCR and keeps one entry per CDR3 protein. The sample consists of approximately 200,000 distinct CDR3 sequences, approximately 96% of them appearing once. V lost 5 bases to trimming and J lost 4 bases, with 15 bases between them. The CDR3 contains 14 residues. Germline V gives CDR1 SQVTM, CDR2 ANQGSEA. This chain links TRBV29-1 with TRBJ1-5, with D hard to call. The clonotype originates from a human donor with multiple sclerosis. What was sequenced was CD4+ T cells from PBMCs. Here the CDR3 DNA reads TGCAGCGTTAAGGACTCCCACACGAATCAGCCCCAGCATTTT. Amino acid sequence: CSVKDSHTNQPQHF.